Below are 18 T cell receptor beta chains sequenced from a single sample in a study of blood T cell repertoires in COVID-19. TCRdb keeps only in-frame clones here, not all; method: immunoSEQ multiplex PCR. Altogether over 85,000 clones are present, roughly 92% being singletons, with the ten largest covering more than 1.5%. Specimen: peripheral blood. These receptors originate from a woman aged 50 to 60 with COVID-19, enrolled during active disease.

The chain links TRBV7-9 to TRBJ2-7; 8 bases line up with TRBD2. J gave up 0 bases and V 1 base, and 5 bases lay outside the gene matches. There are 16 residues in the CDR3. Germline V gives CDR1 SEHNR, CDR2 FQNEAQ (reference sequence). Here the CDR3 reads CASSLVLGTSSYEQYF. The CDR3 DNA reads as TGTGCCAGCAGCTTAGTGTTAGGGACTAGCTCCTACGAGCAGTACTTC.

The chain is built from TRBV4-1 and TRBJ1-2; 8 bases agree with TRBD1. V shed 2 bases, J shed 8 bases, and the junction held 10 bases outside the gene matches. CDR1 and CDR2 (germline): MGHRA, YSYEKL. The CDR3 has 15 residues. For the CDR3, the DNA is TGCGCCAGCAGCCAATTATCAGGGGGCGAAGACGGCTACACCTTC. It yields the protein CASSQLSGGEDGYTF.

The rearrangement uses TRBV15 and TRBJ2-5; 7 nucleotides agree with TRBD2. J was trimmed by 4 bases and V by 6 bases; bases with no gene match: 5. The CDR3 spans 13 residues. Germline V gives CDR1 LNHNV, CDR2 YYDKDF (reference sequence). The chain's CDR3 is CATSASGGETQYF. In nucleotides, the CDR3 is TGTGCCACCAGTGCTAGCGGTGGAGAGACCCAGTACTTC. The whole variable domain, filled in from reference TRBV15 and TRBJ2-5, reads DAMVIQNPRYQVTQFGKPVTLSCSQTLNHNVMYWYQQKSSQAPKLLFHYYDKDFNNEADTPDNFQSRRPNTSFCFLDIRSPGLGDTAMYLCATSASGGETQYFGPGTRLLVL.

This CDR3 reads CASSPQGNYGYTF. CDR3 coding DNA: TGTGCCAGCAGTCCCCAGGGTAACTATGGCTACACCTTC. The chain uses TRBV25-1 and TRBJ1-2, with D perhaps TRBD1 (5 bases). This CDR3 is 13 amino acids long. Per the germline V gene, CDR1 is MGHDK and CDR2 is SYGVNS. V was pared by 5 bases and J by 1 base, with 8 bases between.

The rearrangement uses TRBV7-3 and TRBJ1-1; 8 bases align to TRBD1. The CDR3 sequence is 15 residues long. Germline CDR1 and CDR2: SGHTA and FQGTGA. Trimming took 4 bases from V and 4 from J; bases not matched to a gene: 8. The CDR3 is CASSYLGQGVTEAFF. The CDR3 region has the DNA TGTGCCAGCAGCTACCTCGGACAGGGCGTCACTGAAGCTTTCTTT. The full variable domain, its missing parts supplied by reference TRBV7-3 and TRBJ1-1, is GAGVSQTPSNKVTEKGKYVELRCDPISGHTALYWYRQSLGQGPEFLIYFQGTGAADDSGLPNDRFFAVRPEGSVSTLKIQRTERGDSAVYLCASSYLGQGVTEAFFGQGTRLTVV.

J is TRBJ1-1 and V is TRBV28, with a weak D call TRBD1 (6 bases). The CDR3 covers 13 residues. V was cut by 3 bases and J by 3 bases, with 8 bases left in between. CDR1 MDHEN and CDR2 SYDVKM come from the germline V gene. CDR3 region: CASSFGTHTEAFF. CDR3 coding DNA: TGTGCCAGCAGTTTTGGGACACACACTGAAGCTTTCTTT.

The count of this clone is one. The chain joins TRBV6-1 to TRBJ1-6, with a tentative D call TRBD1 (5 bases). Germline loops: CDR1 MNHNS, CDR2 SASEGT. Between the trimmed V and J ends, which lost 2 bases and 10 bases, there was a span of 21 bases. The CDR3 is 17 residues long. For the CDR3, the DNA is TGTGCCAGCAGTGAAATTATACAGGTTTCAGCGGGGTCACCCCTCCACTTT. Translated, it gives CASSEIIQVSAGSPLHF.

J is TRBJ1-2 and V is TRBV6-5; a weak D match, TRBD1 (5 bases). The V and J ends lost 5 bases and 8 bases respectively, with 18 bases between them. Germline V gene data show CDR1 as MNHEY and CDR2 as SVGAGI. The CDR3 extends over 14 amino acids. CDR3 region: CASSLRAGRLGYTF. As DNA, the CDR3 is TGTGCCAGCAGTCTACGGGCAGGGAGGTTGGGCTACACCTTC.

The chain links TRBV28 to TRBJ1-2, with 8 nucleotides matching TRBD1. The CDR3 is 14 residues long. Germline V gene data show CDR1 as MDHEN and CDR2 as SYDVKM. Trimming at V came to 7 bases and at J to 8 bases, leaving 12 bases not matched to a gene. The CDR3 protein is CASTQDRARPGYTF. The CDR3 DNA sequence: TGTGCCAGCACCCAGGACAGGGCTCGTCCGGGCTACACCTTC.

The rearrangement links TRBV5-6 to TRBJ1-2; 10 positions agree with TRBD1. CDR1 and CDR2 (germline): SGHDT, YYEEEE. The CDR3 runs to 13 residues. With 4 bases clipped from V and 7 bases from J, the junction kept 4 bases outside the gene matches. This CDR3 is CASSPTGGGGYTF. CDR3 sequence (DNA): TGTGCCAGCAGCCCGACAGGGGGCGGTGGCTACACCTTC.

The chain recombines TRBV7-9 with TRBJ2-2; TRBD1 aligns across 7 bases. Germline trimming cut 8 bases from V and 8 bases from J; bases unmatched to any gene: 11. Per germline, CDR1 SEHNR and CDR2 FQNEAQ (reference sequence). The CDR3 is 14 residues long. The CDR3 nucleotides read TGTGCCAGCGAATTGTGTCAGGGGGAAGGGGAGCTGTTTTTT. Translation gives CASELCQGEGELFF.

V usage is TRBV4-1 and J usage is TRBJ1-4; TRBD1 might be the D (6 bases). V lost 6 bases, J lost 16 bases, and 18 bases lay in between. The germline V gene encodes CDR1 MGHRA and CDR2 YSYEKL. CDR3 length equals 12 residues. CDR3 region: CASSRPQGVTFF. CDR3 coding DNA: TGCGCCAGCAGTCGACCACAGGGTGTCACGTTTTTT.

The V and J genes are TRBV24-1 and TRBJ2-7; D gene ambiguous. The CDR3 length is 11 residues. CDR1 is KGHDR and CDR2 is SFDVKD in the germline V gene. The V end lost 12 bases, the J end lost 0 bases, and 8 bases lay between the germline ends. In nucleotides, the CDR3 is TGTGCCCCTCGTTGCTCCTACGAGCAGTACGTC. Residues: CAPRCSYEQYV.

This clone was seen a few times. The V call is TRBV5-6, the J call TRBJ2-5; TRBD2 matches at 8 bases. From germline, CDR1 is SGHDT and CDR2 YYEEEE. The V gene end was trimmed by 7 bases and the J gene end by 5 bases; junction bases not matched to a gene: 7. This CDR3 is 13 amino acids long. The CDR3 here is CASGTGGTETQYF. The CDR3, as DNA: TGTGCCAGCGGTACGGGGGGGACTGAGACCCAGTACTTC.

This chain uses TRBV3-1 (or the pseudogene TRBV3-2) with TRBJ2-1, with a possible D match to TRBD1 (6 bases). Trimming removed 0 bases from V and 7 bases from J, with 10 bases in between. The CDR3 consists of 14 residues. Germline lookup yields CDR1 LGHDT and CDR2 YNNKEL (reference sequence). The CDR3 nucleotides read TGTGCCAGCAGCCAAGAACAGGGATGGAATGAGCAGTTCTTC. It yields the protein CASSQEQGWNEQFF.

The rearrangement joins TRBV11-1 to TRBJ1-3, with D unresolved. Germline loops: CDR1 SGHAT, CDR2 FQDESV (reference sequence). V was trimmed by 2 bases and J by 4 bases, leaving 3 bases between them. The CDR3 runs to 12 residues. The CDR3 spells CASSLLGNTIYF. CDR3 coding DNA: TGTGCCAGCAGCTTACTCGGAAACACCATATATTTT. The variable domain in full, with the rest retrieved from reference TRBV11-1 and TRBJ1-3, is EAEVAQSPRYKITEKSQAVAFWCDPISGHATLYWYRQILGQGPELLVQFQDESVVDDSQLPKDRFSAERLKGVDSTLKIQPAELGDSAMYLCASSLLGNTIYFGEGSWLTVV.

V and J are TRBV7-8 and TRBJ2-7; tentative D call: TRBD2 (6 bases). The CDR3 covers 15 residues. Trimming shortened V by 5 bases and J by 3 bases, and 17 bases separated the two germline ends. Germline V gives CDR1 SGHVS, CDR2 FQNEAQ. CDR3: CASSPDRDSLYEQYF. CDR3 coding DNA: TGTGCCAGCAGCCCAGATCGGGACTCCCTCTACGAGCAGTACTTC. Full variable domain (missing parts from reference TRBV7-8 and TRBJ2-7): GAGVSQSPRYKVAKRGQDVALRCDPISGHVSLFWYQQALGQGPEFLTYFQNEAQLDKSGLPSDRFFAERPEGSVSTLKIQRTQQEDSAVYLCASSPDRDSLYEQYFGPGTRLTVT.

CDR3 bases: TGTGCCAGCAGCTTTACGGGACAGGCCACCCTGGAGCAGTACTTC. Protein sequence: CASSFTGQATLEQYF. The genes are TRBV5-6 and TRBJ2-7, with 8 bases identical to TRBD1. Trimming took 2 bases from V and 7 from J; bases not matched to a gene: 11. Per the germline V gene, CDR1 is SGHDT and CDR2 is YYEEEE. The CDR3 runs to 15 residues.